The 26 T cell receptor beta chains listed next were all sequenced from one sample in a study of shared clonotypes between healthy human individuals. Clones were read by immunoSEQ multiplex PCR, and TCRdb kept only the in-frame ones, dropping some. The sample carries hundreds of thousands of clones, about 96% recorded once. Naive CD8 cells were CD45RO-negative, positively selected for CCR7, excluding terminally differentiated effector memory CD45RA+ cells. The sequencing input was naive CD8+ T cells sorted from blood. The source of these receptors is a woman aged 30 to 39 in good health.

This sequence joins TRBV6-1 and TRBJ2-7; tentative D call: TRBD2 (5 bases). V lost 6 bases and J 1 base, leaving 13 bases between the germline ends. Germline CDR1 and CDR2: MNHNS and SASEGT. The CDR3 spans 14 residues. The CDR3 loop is CASSTGDLSYEQYF. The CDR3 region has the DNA TGTGCCAGCAGCACCGGGGATCTTTCCTACGAGCAGTACTTC.

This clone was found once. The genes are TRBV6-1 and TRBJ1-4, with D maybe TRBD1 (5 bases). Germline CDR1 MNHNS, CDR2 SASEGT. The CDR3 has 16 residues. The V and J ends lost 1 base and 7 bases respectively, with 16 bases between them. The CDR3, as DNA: TGTGCCAGCAGTGAAGACATATGGGGGTCGGGTGAAAAACTGTTTTTT. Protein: CASSEDIWGSGEKLFF.

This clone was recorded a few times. The DNA for the CDR3 is TGCAGCGTTTCGGGCAGGGTGGGCACTGAAGCTTTCTTT. Amino acids: CSVSGRVGTEAFF. This chain links TRBV29-1 with TRBJ1-1, with D perhaps matching TRBD1 (5 bases). Trimming cost V 5 bases and J 4 bases, with 14 bases left between them. The germline gives CDR1 SQVTM, CDR2 ANQGSEA. The CDR3 consists of 13 residues. The entire variable domain, with the rest obtained from reference TRBV29-1 and TRBJ1-1, is as follows: SAVISQKPSRDICQRGTSLTIQCQVDSQVTMMFWYRQQPGQSLTLIATANQGSEATYESGFVIDKFPISRPNLTFSTLTVSNMSPEDSSIYLCSVSGRVGTEAFFGQGTRLTVV.

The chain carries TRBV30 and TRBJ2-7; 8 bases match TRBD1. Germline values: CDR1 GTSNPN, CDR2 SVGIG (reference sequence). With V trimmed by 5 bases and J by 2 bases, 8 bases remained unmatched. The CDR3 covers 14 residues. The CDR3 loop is CAWAAGGATYEQYF. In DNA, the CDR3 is TGTGCCTGGGCCGCAGGGGGCGCAACCTACGAGCAGTACTTC.

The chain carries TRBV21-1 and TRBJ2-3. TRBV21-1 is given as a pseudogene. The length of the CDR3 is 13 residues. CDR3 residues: CASARTPPDTQYF. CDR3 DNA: TGTGCCAGCGCTCGAACCCCCCCCGATACGCAGTATTTT.

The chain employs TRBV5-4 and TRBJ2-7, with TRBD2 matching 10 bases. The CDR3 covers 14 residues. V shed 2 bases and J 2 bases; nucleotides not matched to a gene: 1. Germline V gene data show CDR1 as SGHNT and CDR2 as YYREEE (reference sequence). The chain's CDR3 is CASSLAGGTYEQYF. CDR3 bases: TGTGCCAGCAGCTTAGCGGGAGGGACCTACGAGCAGTACTTC.

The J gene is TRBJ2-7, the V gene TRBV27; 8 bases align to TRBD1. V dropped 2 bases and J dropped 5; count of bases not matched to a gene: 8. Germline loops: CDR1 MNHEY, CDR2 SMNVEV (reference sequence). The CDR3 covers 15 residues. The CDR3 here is CASSLIQGGPHEQYF. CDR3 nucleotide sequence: TGTGCCAGCAGTTTAATACAGGGGGGCCCCCACGAGCAGTACTTC.

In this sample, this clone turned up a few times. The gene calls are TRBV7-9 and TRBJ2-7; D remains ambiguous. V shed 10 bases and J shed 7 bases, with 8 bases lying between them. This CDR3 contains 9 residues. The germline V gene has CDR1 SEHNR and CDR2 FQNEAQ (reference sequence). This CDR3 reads CATGGEQYF. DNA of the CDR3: TGTGCCACCGGTGGGGAGCAGTACTTC.

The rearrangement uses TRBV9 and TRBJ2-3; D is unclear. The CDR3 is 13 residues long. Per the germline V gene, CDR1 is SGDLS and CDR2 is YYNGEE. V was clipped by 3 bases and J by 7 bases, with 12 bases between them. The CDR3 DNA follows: TGTGCCAGCAGCGACCAAAATCACCATACGCAGTATTTT. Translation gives CASSDQNHHTQYF.

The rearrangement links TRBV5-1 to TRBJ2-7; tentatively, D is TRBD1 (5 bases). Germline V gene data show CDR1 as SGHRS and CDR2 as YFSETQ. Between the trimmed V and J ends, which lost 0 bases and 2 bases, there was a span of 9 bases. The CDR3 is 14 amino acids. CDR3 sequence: CASSLAKTAYEQYF. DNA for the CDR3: TGCGCCAGCAGCTTGGCGAAGACAGCCTACGAGCAGTACTTC.

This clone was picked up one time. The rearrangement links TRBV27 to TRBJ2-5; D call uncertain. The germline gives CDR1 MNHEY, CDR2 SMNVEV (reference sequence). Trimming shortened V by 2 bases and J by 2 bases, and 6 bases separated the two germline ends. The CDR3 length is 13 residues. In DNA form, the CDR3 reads TGTGCCAGCAGTTTAACAGTGCAAGAGACCCAGTACTTC. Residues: CASSLTVQETQYF.

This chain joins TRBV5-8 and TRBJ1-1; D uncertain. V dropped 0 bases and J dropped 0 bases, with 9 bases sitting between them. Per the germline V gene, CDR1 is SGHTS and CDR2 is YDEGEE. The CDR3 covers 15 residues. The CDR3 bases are TGTGCCAGCAGCTTGGTGGGCAGATTGAACACTGAAGCTTTCTTT. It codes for CASSLVGRLNTEAFF.

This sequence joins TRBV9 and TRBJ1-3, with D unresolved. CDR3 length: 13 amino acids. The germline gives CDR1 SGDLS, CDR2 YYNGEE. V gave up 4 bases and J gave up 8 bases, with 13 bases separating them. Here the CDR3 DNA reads TGTGCCAGCAGCCCCAGCGATGGTTACACCATATATTTT. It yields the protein CASSPSDGYTIYF.

As DNA, the CDR3 is TGTGCCAGTAGTGAGTGGCCCCCTCCGGGACTAGCGGTTGATACGCAGTATTTT. Encoded protein: CASSEWPPPGLAVDTQYF. This sequence joins TRBV19 and TRBJ2-3; the match to TRBD2 covers 11 bases. The trim removed 5 bases at V and 6 bases at J, leaving 16 bases unmatched. Germline V gives CDR1 LNHDA, CDR2 SQIVND (reference sequence). The CDR3 length is 18 residues. Using reference TRBV19 and TRBJ2-3 for the parts outside the CDR3, the full variable domain is DGGITQSPKYLFRKEGQNVTLSCEQNLNHDAMYWYRQDPGQGLRLIYYSQIVNDFQKGDIAEGYSVSREKKESFPLTVTSAQKNPTAFYLCASSEWPPPGLAVDTQYFGPGTRLTVL.

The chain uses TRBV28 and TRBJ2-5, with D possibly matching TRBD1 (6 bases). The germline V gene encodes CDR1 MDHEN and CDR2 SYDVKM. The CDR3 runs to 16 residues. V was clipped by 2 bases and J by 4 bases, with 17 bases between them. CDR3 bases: TGTGCCAGCAGTTTACTGCCACAGGGTGGCCGAGAGACCCAGTACTTC. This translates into CASSLLPQGGRETQYF.

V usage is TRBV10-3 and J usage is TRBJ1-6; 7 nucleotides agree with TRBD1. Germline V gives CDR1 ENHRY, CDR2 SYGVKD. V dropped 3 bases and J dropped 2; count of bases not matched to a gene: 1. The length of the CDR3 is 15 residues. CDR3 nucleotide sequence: TGTGCCATCAGTGAAGGGGGCACCTATAATTCACCCCTCCACTTT. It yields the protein CAISEGGTYNSPLHF.

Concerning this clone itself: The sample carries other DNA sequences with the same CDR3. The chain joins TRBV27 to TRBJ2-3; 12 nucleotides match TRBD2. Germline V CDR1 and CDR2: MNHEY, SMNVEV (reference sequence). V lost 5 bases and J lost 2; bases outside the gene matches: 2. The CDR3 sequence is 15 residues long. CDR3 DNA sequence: TGTGCCAGCAGTCTAGCGGGAGGGCCCACAGATACGCAGTATTTT. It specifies CASSLAGGPTDTQYF.

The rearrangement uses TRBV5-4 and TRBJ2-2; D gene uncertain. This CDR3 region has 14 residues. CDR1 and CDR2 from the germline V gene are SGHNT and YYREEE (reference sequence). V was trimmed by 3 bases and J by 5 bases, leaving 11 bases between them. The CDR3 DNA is TGTGCCAGCAGCTCGCAGTCGGATACCGGGGAGCTGTTTTTT. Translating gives CASSSQSDTGELFF.

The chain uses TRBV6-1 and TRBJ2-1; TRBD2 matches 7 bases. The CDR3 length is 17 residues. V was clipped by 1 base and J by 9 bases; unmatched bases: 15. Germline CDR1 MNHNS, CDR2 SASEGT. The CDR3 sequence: CASSEVGAGRARSEQFF. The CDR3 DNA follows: TGTGCCAGCAGTGAAGTAGGTGCGGGGAGGGCCAGAAGTGAGCAGTTCTTC.

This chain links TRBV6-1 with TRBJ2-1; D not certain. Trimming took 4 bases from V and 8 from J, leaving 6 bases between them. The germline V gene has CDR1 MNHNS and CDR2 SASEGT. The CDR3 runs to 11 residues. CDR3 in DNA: TGTGCCAGCAGTGCTATAGATGAGCAGTTCTTC. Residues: CASSAIDEQFF.

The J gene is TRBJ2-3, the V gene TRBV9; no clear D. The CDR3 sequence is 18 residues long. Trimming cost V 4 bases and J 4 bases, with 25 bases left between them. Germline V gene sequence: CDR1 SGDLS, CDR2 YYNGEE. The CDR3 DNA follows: TGTGCCAGCAGCACAAACCCCGGGCTCCTCAGCACCGCAGATACGCAGTATTTT. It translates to CASSTNPGLLSTADTQYF. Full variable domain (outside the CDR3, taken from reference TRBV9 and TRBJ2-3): DSGVTQTPKHLITATGQRVTLRCSPRSGDLSVYWYQQSLDQGLQFLIQYYNGEERAKGNILERFSAQQFPDLHSELNLSSLELGDSALYFCASSTNPGLLSTADTQYFGPGTRLTVL.

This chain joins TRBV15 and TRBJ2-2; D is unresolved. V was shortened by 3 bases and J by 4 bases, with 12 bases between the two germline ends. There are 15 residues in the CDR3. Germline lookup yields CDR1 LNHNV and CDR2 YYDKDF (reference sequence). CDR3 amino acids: CATSSRPGITGELFF. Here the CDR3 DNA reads TGTGCCACCAGCAGCCGTCCTGGAATCACCGGGGAGCTGTTTTTT.

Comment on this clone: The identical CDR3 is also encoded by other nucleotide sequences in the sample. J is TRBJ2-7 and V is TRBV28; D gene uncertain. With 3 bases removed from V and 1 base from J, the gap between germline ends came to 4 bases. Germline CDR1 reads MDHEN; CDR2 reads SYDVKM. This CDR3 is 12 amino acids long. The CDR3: CASSFVSYEQYF. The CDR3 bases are TGTGCCAGCAGTTTTGTTTCCTACGAGCAGTACTTC.

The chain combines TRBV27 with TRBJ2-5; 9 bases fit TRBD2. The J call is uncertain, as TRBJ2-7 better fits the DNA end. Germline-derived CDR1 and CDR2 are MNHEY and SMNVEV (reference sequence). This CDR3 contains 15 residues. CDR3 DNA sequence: TGTGCCAGCAGTTCAGCCTTAGCGGGAGTCTACGAGCAGTACTTC. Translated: CASSSALAGVYEQYF.

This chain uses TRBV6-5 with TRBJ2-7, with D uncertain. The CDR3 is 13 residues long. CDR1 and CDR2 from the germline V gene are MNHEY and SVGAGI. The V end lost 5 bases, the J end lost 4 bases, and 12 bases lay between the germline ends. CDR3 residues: CASSQMDGYEQYF. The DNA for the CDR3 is TGTGCCAGCAGTCAAATGGATGGTTACGAGCAGTACTTC.

The CDR3 nucleotides are TGTGCCAGCAGTGAATATGGAAACACCGGGGAGCTGTTTTTT. This encodes CASSEYGNTGELFF. The V gene is TRBV25-1, the J gene TRBJ2-2; no reliable D call. The germline V and J ends were trimmed by 0 bases and 2 bases, with 4 bases remaining between them. The V gene's germline CDR1 is MGHDK and CDR2 SYGVNS. The CDR3 is 14 amino acids.